Presented here are 18 T cell receptor beta chains from one specimen sequenced in a study of T cells in women clearing cervical HPV infection. The assay was immunoSEQ multiplex PCR, and TCRdb's table has in-frame clones only and misses some. This table lists about 45,000 clones. Sequenced sample: blood buffy coat. The source is a woman aged 18-69 years with a cervical HPV16 infection that either progressed to CIN3+ or cleared (not recorded which).

In the case of this clone: The CDR3 end falls 3 residues outside the read, so it is completed with the germline J gene. The rearrangement links TRBV13 to TRBJ2-7, with D tentatively TRBD2 (6 bases). Deletions cut 5 bases from V and 4 bases from J, with 12 bases between. This CDR3 is 13 amino acids long. The germline V gene encodes CDR1 PRHDT and CDR2 FYEKMQ (reference sequence). This CDR3 reads CASSPGTGYEQYF. The DNA read from the CDR3 is TGTGCCAGCAGCCCCGGGACTGGTTACGAG.

With respect to this clone: Read coverage stops 3 residues before the CDR3 terminus; the germline J gene supplies the remainder. The chain combines TRBV7-9 with TRBJ1-4, with TRBD1 matching 8 bases. Germline lookup yields CDR1 SEHNR and CDR2 FQNEAQ (reference sequence). The CDR3 contains 14 residues. Incomplete CDR3 DNA: TGTGCCAGCAGCTTTACAGGGGGGAATTCACCA. It specifies CASSFTGGNSP. From start to end, the CDR3 is CASSFTGGNSPLFF.

Note on this clone: The read terminates 3 residues ahead of where the CDR3 ends, so the germline J gene completes it. The chain carries TRBV18 and TRBJ1-6; TRBD1 agrees at 8 bases. The V gene end was trimmed by 5 bases and the J gene end by 6 bases; junction bases not matched to a gene: 3. The CDR3 totals 14 residues. Looked up from germline, CDR1 is KGHSH and CDR2 is LQKENI. The CDR3 DNA, read in part, is TGTGCCAGCTCATTGGACAGGGTTAATTCACCC. This encodes CASSLDRVNSP. The whole CDR3 region reads CASSLDRVNSPLHF.

Concerning this clone: Read coverage stops 3 residues before the CDR3 terminus; the germline J gene supplies the remainder. The chain is built from TRBV2 and TRBJ2-7, with a possible D match to TRBD1 (6 bases). CDR1 and CDR2 from the germline V gene are SNHLY and FYNNEI. CDR3 length equals 16 residues. Between the trimmed V and J ends, which lost 3 bases and 2 bases, there was a span of 17 bases. The CDR3: CASSDPGVSHPYEQYF. CDR3 DNA (partial): TGTGCCAGCAGTGATCCAGGGGTAAGCCACCCCTACGAG. Full variable domain (missing parts from reference TRBV2 and TRBJ2-7): EPEVTQTPSHQVTQMGQEVILRCVPISNHLYFYWYRQILGQKVEFLVSFYNNEISEKSEIFDDQFSVERPDGSNFTLKIRSTKLEDSAMYFCASSDPGVSHPYEQYFGPGTRLTVT.

On this clone: Sequencing ends 3 residues short of the CDR3 end; the germline J gene provides the rest. The rearrangement joins TRBV30 to TRBJ2-1, with a possible D match to TRBD1 (5 bases). V was shortened by 0 bases and J by 7 bases, with 10 bases between the two germline ends. Germline V CDR1 and CDR2: GTSNPN, SVGIG (reference sequence). This CDR3 comprises 13 residues. The CDR3 DNA, read in part, is TGTGCCTGGAGTGTAGCAGGGTGGAATGAG. Its translation is CAWSVAGWNE. The full CDR3 reads CAWSVAGWNEQFF. The full variable domain, completed using reference TRBV30 and TRBJ2-1, is SQTIHQWPATLVQPVGSPLSLECTVEGTSNPNLYWYRQAAGRGLQLLFYSVGIGQISSEVPQNLSASRPQDRQFILSSKKLLLSDSGFYLCAWSVAGWNEQFFGPGTRLTVL.

Note on this clone: The CDR3 end falls 3 residues outside the read, so it is completed with the germline J gene. J is TRBJ1-1 and V is TRBV10-3; TRBD1 matches at 8 bases. The CDR3 runs to 14 residues. Germline V CDR1 and CDR2: ENHRY, SYGVKD. V lost 6 bases, J lost 3 bases, and 6 bases stayed unmatched. The CDR3 loop is CAIRDGQGYTEAFF. The sequenced CDR3 bases are TGTGCCATCAGAGACGGACAGGGATACACTGAA.

With regard to this clone: The read ends 3 residues before the CDR3 terminus; that terminus is restored from the germline J gene. The J gene is TRBJ1-2, the V gene TRBV13; D perhaps matches TRBD1 (5 bases). CDR1 and CDR2 from the germline V gene are PRHDT and FYEKMQ (reference sequence). The CDR3 length is 16 residues. The CDR3 here is CASSRSPGLPIYDYTF. The sequenced CDR3 bases are TGTGCCAGCAGCCGATCGCCGGGACTTCCTATCTACGAC.

A word on this clone: Read sequence stops 3 residues before the CDR3 end, and the germline J gene provides the missing end. This chain joins TRBV11-2 and TRBJ2-3; unclear D gene. Per germline, CDR1 SGHAT and CDR2 FQNNGV. The CDR3 contains 15 residues. V was clipped by 1 base and J by 0 bases, with 8 bases between them. Incomplete CDR3 DNA: TGTGCCAGCAGCTTAGGGCGGCGGAGCACAGATACG. This translates into CASSLGRRSTDT. The entire CDR3 protein is CASSLGRRSTDTQYF.

With regard to this clone: Read coverage stops 3 residues before the CDR3 terminus; the germline J gene supplies the remainder. The chain joins TRBV7-2 to TRBJ2-7; the D gene is possibly TRBD2 (6 bases). Germline lookup yields CDR1 SGHTA and CDR2 FQGNSA. Trimming left V 4 bases short and J 0 bases short, with 13 bases between. The CDR3 spans 15 residues. The part of the CDR3 DNA that was read is TGTGCCAGCAGCTCCAGACTAGATCCCTCCTACGAG. Translation gives CASSSRLDPSYE. The full CDR3 is CASSSRLDPSYEQYF.

Concerning this clone itself: Coverage ceases 3 residues before the CDR3 finishes, and the germline J gene fills in the end. The chain carries TRBV7-2 and TRBJ2-1, with 14 bases matching TRBD2. Losses at the gene ends were 6 bases for V and 9 bases for J; bases not matched to a gene: 7. The CDR3 consists of 15 residues. Germline CDR1 is SGHTA and CDR2 is FQGNSA. The CDR3 loop is CASRPRLAGGGEQFF. Incomplete CDR3 DNA: TGTGCCAGCAGGCCTAGACTAGCGGGGGGGGGTGAG.

On this clone: Read coverage stops 3 residues before the CDR3 terminus; the germline J gene supplies the remainder. The chain uses TRBV7-8 and TRBJ1-2, with D perhaps TRBD1 (5 bases). The CDR3 sequence is 13 residues long. Germline lookup yields CDR1 SGHVS and CDR2 FQNEAQ. This chain's CDR3 is CASSLGGQSDYTF. The part of the CDR3 DNA that was read is TGTGCCAGCAGCTTAGGAGGACAAAGCGAC.

As for this clone: The CDR3 end falls 3 residues outside the read, so it is completed with the germline J gene. The rearrangement uses TRBV9 and TRBJ2-5; 8 nucleotides match TRBD2. CDR1 and CDR2 (germline): SGDLS, YYNGEE. The CDR3 loop spans 14 amino acids. J was trimmed by 4 bases and V by 4 bases; bases with no gene match: 6. CDR3: CASSPSGGSETQYF. The CDR3 bases that were read are TGTGCCAGCAGCCCCTCGGGGGGGTCAGAGACC. Variable domain in full (rest from reference TRBV9 and TRBJ2-5): DSGVTQTPKHLITATGQRVTLRCSPRSGDLSVYWYQQSLDQGLQFLIQYYNGEERAKGNILERFSAQQFPDLHSELNLSSLELGDSALYFCASSPSGGSETQYFGPGTRLLVL.

On this clone itself: The read comes to an end 3 residues before the CDR3 does, leaving the germline J gene to fill in the end. The chain uses TRBV20-1 and TRBJ1-1; TRBD1 matches 9 bases. The germline CDR1 and CDR2 sequences are DFQATT and SNEGSKA (reference sequence). This CDR3 spans 14 amino acids. The ends lost 5 bases at V and 5 bases at J; junction bases unmatched: 9. The CDR3 sequence: CSAGGTGGETEAFF. CDR3 bases read: TGCAGTGCTGGGGGCACAGGGGGCGAAACTGAA.

As concerns this clone: The observed sequence ends 3 residues before the CDR3 terminus, with the missing tail filled in from the germline J gene. This chain connects TRBV7-9 to TRBJ2-7; no clear D gene. Trimming took 5 bases from V and 6 from J, leaving 11 bases between them. Germline values: CDR1 SEHNR, CDR2 FQNEAQ (reference sequence). This CDR3 contains 12 residues. The CDR3 spells CASSPIPGEQYF. The covered CDR3 bases are TGTGCCAGCAGCCCCATACCCGGCGAG.

CDR3 DNA, as far as it was read: TGTGCCAGCAGCTTAAGAGGGGGGGCGGAACAGCCC. Its translation is CASSLRGGAEQP. The complete CDR3 sequence is CASSLRGGAEQPQHF. The rearrangement uses TRBV7-2 and TRBJ1-5; a weak D match, TRBD1 (6 bases). The DNA ends 3 residues before the CDR3 does, and the rest of the CDR3 is filled in from the germline J gene. This CDR3 is built from 15 residues. Germline V CDR1 and CDR2: SGHTA, FQGNSA. V gave up 2 bases and J gave up 7 bases, with 15 bases separating them.

Comment on this clone: Read sequence stops 3 residues before the CDR3 end, and the germline J gene provides the missing end. The rearrangement uses TRBV19 and TRBJ1-1; D may be TRBD1 (5 bases). The CDR3 totals 14 residues. The germline V gene encodes CDR1 LNHDA and CDR2 SQIVND (reference sequence). CDR3 DNA, as far as it was read: TGTGCCAGTAGTATTGGTCAGGGTCCCCGCGAA. Its protein is CASSIGQGPRE. The entire CDR3 protein is CASSIGQGPREAFF.

On this clone itself: The read comes to an end 3 residues before the CDR3 does, leaving the germline J gene to fill in the end. The V gene is TRBV4-2, the J gene TRBJ2-1; 11 bases agree with TRBD2. J gave up 0 bases and V 4 bases, and 5 bases lay outside the gene matches. In germline, CDR1 is LGHNA, CDR2 YNFKEQ. This CDR3 comprises 17 residues. The sequenced CDR3 bases are TGTGCCAGCAGCCGCGGCCTAGCGGGAGGCTCCTACAATGAG. This gives the protein CASSRGLAGGSYNE. The CDR3, in full, reads CASSRGLAGGSYNEQFF.

As concerns this clone: Sequencing ends 3 residues short of the CDR3 end; the germline J gene provides the rest. The chain uses TRBV20-1 and TRBJ2-7; 7 bases fit TRBD1. The CDR3 runs 13 residues. Germline assignment: CDR1 DFQATT and CDR2 SNEGSKA (reference sequence). V shed 6 bases and J 1 base; nucleotides not matched to a gene: 6. The sequenced CDR3 bases are TGCAGTGCCTTCCGGGACAGTTCCTACGAG. It specifies CSAFRDSSYE. In full, the CDR3 is CSAFRDSSYEQYF.